This entry lists 11 T cell receptor beta chains sequenced from one sample in a study of CD8 T cells in ankylosing spondylitis. TCRdb re-derived calls from the 5' RACE reads in MiXCR, one entry per CDR3 protein. The sample has under 250,000 distinct CDR3 sequences; about 10% are singletons. Input material: blood, either unsorted or a sorted T cell fraction (not recorded which). These receptors all stem from a male donor with ankylosing spondylitis or in good health (not recorded which).

The table lists this clonotype with many counts. The J gene is TRBJ2-1, the V gene TRBV6-1; D unresolved. V was clipped by 6 bases and J by 2 bases, with 14 bases between them. The CDR3 has 15 residues. Germline V gives CDR1 MNHNS, CDR2 SASEGT. The CDR3 DNA is TGTGCCAGCAGCCGTGGGTGGGTGCCCTACAATGAGCAGTTCTTC. Protein sequence: CASSRGWVPYNEQFF.

This chain uses TRBV12-3 or TRBV12-4 with TRBJ2-1; possible D gene TRBD2, 6 bases. V shed 5 bases and J shed 7 bases, with 12 bases lying between them. The CDR3 runs 13 residues. This CDR3 is CASSRPGRNEQFF. CDR3 bases: TGTGCCAGCAGTCGTCCCGGGAGAAATGAGCAGTTCTTC.

The chain employs TRBV11-2 and TRBJ2-6; 10 bases agree with TRBD2. This CDR3 region has 18 residues. J was trimmed by 0 bases and V by 6 bases; bases with no gene match: 8. CDR1 and CDR2 from the germline V gene are SGHAT and FQNNGV. As DNA, the CDR3 is TGTGCCAGCAGACTCTCTAGCGGGGGCATCTCTGGGGCCAACGTCCTGACTTTC. Its protein product is CASRLSSGGISGANVLTF.

This clonotype was seen at least ten times. This chain links TRBV20-1 with TRBJ2-1, with D uncertain. This CDR3 contains 14 residues. Looked up from germline, CDR1 is DFQATT and CDR2 is SNEGSKA (reference sequence). Between the trimmed V and J ends, which lost 4 bases and 4 bases, there was a span of 14 bases. CDR3: CSATAAPGYNEQFF. CDR3 DNA: TGCAGTGCTACCGCCGCTCCTGGTTACAATGAGCAGTTCTTC.

This clonotype has only a few counts. The rearrangement links TRBV3-1 to TRBJ2-7, with D unresolved. With 0 bases removed from V and 2 bases from J, the gap between germline ends came to 8 bases. Germline lookup yields CDR1 LGHDT and CDR2 YNNKEL (reference sequence). The CDR3 runs 14 residues. CDR3 region: CASSQDGGAYEQYF. CDR3 nucleotides: TGTGCCAGCAGCCAAGATGGTGGGGCCTACGAGCAGTACTTC.

V and J are TRBV7-8 and TRBJ1-6; 7 nucleotides agree with TRBD1. The V segment lost 3 bases and the J segment 7 bases; nucleotides outside the gene matches: 6. The CDR3 has 15 amino acids. CDR1 and CDR2 (germline): SGHVS, FQNEAQ. This CDR3 is CASSLDGTENSPLHF. In DNA, the CDR3 is TGTGCCAGCAGCTTGGATGGGACAGAGAATTCACCCCTCCACTTT.

This clonotype was seen repeatedly, ten times or more. The chain recombines TRBV5-1 with TRBJ2-1; D is uncertain. The CDR3 spans 13 residues. Trimming removed 2 bases from V and 7 bases from J, with 10 bases in between. Germline CDR1 SGHRS, CDR2 YFSETQ. The CDR3 DNA is TGCGCCAGCAGCTTCCCTTCAAGTAATGAGCAGTTCTTC. This sequence encodes CASSFPSSNEQFF.

Ten or more counts support this clonotype. The chain joins TRBV5-1 to TRBJ1-5; D remains unclear. CDR3 length: 15 residues. With 0 bases removed from V and 0 bases from J, the gap between germline ends came to 7 bases. Germline values: CDR1 SGHRS, CDR2 YFSETQ. CDR3: CASSLDRGSNQPQHF. For the CDR3, the DNA is TGCGCCAGCAGCTTGGACCGGGGTAGCAATCAGCCCCAGCATTTT.

Ten or more counts support this clonotype. V is TRBV11-2 and J is TRBJ2-2; 7 bases agree with TRBD1. The CDR3 consists of 16 residues. Germline-derived CDR1 and CDR2 are SGHAT and FQNNGV. J was trimmed by 3 bases and V by 5 bases; bases with no gene match: 9. CDR3 coding DNA: TGTGCCAGCAGCCTACTCCGGGACAGAGACACCGGGGAGCTGTTTTTT. It codes for CASSLLRDRDTGELFF.

This clonotype was seen ten or more times. The chain has TRBV9 and TRBJ2-3; D is possibly TRBD1 (6 bases). V dropped 4 bases and J dropped 5 bases, with 8 bases sitting between them. Germline values: CDR1 SGDLS, CDR2 YYNGEE. CDR3 length equals 12 residues. The CDR3 loop reads CASSRGGDTQYF. For the CDR3, the DNA is TGTGCCAGCAGCAGAGGGGGAGATACGCAGTATTTT.

There are many counts of this clonotype. The chain carries TRBV20-1 and TRBJ2-1, with TRBD2 matching 12 bases. The junction had 4 bases not matched to a gene; V was cut back by 3 bases and J by 7 bases. CDR1 and CDR2 from the germline V gene are DFQATT and SNEGSKA (reference sequence). CDR3 length: 14 residues. The CDR3 region has the DNA TGCAGTGCTAGGACTAGCGGGAGTCTAAATGAGCAGTTCTTC. Amino acid sequence: CSARTSGSLNEQFF.